The next 24 T cell receptor beta chains were all read from a single sample in a study of blood T cell repertoires in COVID-19. Method: immunoSEQ multiplex PCR; TCRdb's copy keeps in-frame clones and lacks some. The sample lists 200,000 to 250,000 clones, around 90% seen once, with less than 3% in the top ten. Sequencing used peripheral blood. These receptors all stem from a man aged 25 to 40 with COVID-19, enrolled during active disease.

The rearrangement joins TRBV5-4 to TRBJ2-1, with a possible D match to TRBD2 (5 bases). This CDR3 comprises 14 residues. With 3 bases removed from V and 0 bases from J, the gap between germline ends came to 7 bases. The germline CDR1 and CDR2 sequences are SGHNT and YYREEE (reference sequence). The CDR3 DNA reads TGTGCCAGCAGCTCGGGGAGCTCCTACAATGAGCAGTTCTTC. Its protein is CASSSGSSYNEQFF.

The V and J genes are TRBV7-2 and TRBJ2-7; TRBD2 agrees at 7 bases. The CDR3 runs 15 residues. The junction had 16 bases not matched to a gene; V was cut back by 8 bases and J by 6 bases. In germline, CDR1 is SGHTA, CDR2 FQGNSA. CDR3 in amino acids: CASAPRSGASIEQYF. The CDR3 region has the DNA TGTGCCAGCGCCCCCCGGAGCGGGGCTTCGATCGAGCAGTACTTC.

The V gene is TRBV18, the J gene TRBJ1-5, with D tentatively TRBD1 (5 bases). Germline CDR1 KGHSH, CDR2 LQKENI. Trimming left V 6 bases short and J 7 bases short, with 16 bases between. CDR3 length: 14 amino acids. This chain's CDR3 is CASSSGGRGQPQHF. CDR3 nucleotide sequence: TGTGCCAGCTCTTCGGGGGGGAGGGGCCAGCCCCAGCATTTT.

The V call is TRBV2, the J call TRBJ2-1, with D uncertain. The CDR3 length is 13 residues. Germline V lookup: CDR1 SNHLY, CDR2 FYNNEI. Trimming stripped 6 bases from V and 2 bases from J, with 8 bases between. DNA for the CDR3: TGTGCCAGCAGCCGCGACACCTACAATGAGCAGTTCTTC. Protein: CASSRDTYNEQFF.

The V call is TRBV4-1, the J call TRBJ2-7, with 8 bases lining up with TRBD1. The germline V gene encodes CDR1 MGHRA and CDR2 YSYEKL. V lost 4 bases, J lost 4 bases, and 6 bases stayed unmatched. The CDR3 sequence is 14 residues long. Here the CDR3 reads CASSRGQEEYEQYF. The CDR3 bases are TGCGCCAGCAGCCGGGGACAGGAGGAGTACGAGCAGTACTTC.

The chain is built from TRBV18 and TRBJ2-7; TRBD1 agrees at 10 bases. CDR1 is KGHSH and CDR2 is LQKENI in the germline V gene. The CDR3 length is 16 residues. V shed 6 bases, J shed 6 bases, and the junction held 14 bases outside the gene matches. The CDR3 protein is CASSPLTPGQGSEQYF. In nucleotides, the CDR3 is TGTGCCAGCTCCCCGCTTACTCCGGGACAGGGGTCCGAGCAGTACTTC.

V gene TRBV29-1 combines with J gene TRBJ2-1; TRBD2 agrees at 9 bases. The V gene's germline CDR1 is SQVTM and CDR2 ANQGSEA. This CDR3 spans 15 amino acids. V lost 5 bases and J lost 6; bases outside the gene matches: 11. CDR3 amino acids: CSVRASGTLSNEQFF. For the CDR3, the DNA is TGCAGCGTTAGGGCTAGCGGGACTCTCAGCAATGAGCAGTTCTTC.

This clone was detected once. The genes are TRBV18 and TRBJ1-6; D may be TRBD1 (5 bases). Germline CDR1 KGHSH, CDR2 LQKENI. This CDR3 region has 17 residues. V was shortened by 0 bases and J by 9 bases, with 18 bases between the two germline ends. CDR3 region: CASSPPNGGLPSSPLHF. The CDR3 nucleotides read TGTGCCAGCTCACCACCGAACGGGGGGTTACCCAGTTCACCCCTCCACTTT.

In nucleotides, the CDR3 is TGTGCCAGAAGCTTGGAGATACAGGGGGCGCAGAGCACCGGGGAGCTGTTTTTT. Translating gives CARSLEIQGAQSTGELFF. The chain recombines TRBV5-3 with TRBJ2-2; 9 bases match TRBD1. TRBV5-3 is annotated as an ORF whose role is uncertain. This CDR3 contains 18 residues. With 0 bases clipped from V and 4 bases from J, the junction kept 10 bases outside the gene matches.

This sequence joins TRBV14 and TRBJ2-5; TRBD2 aligns across 13 bases. V lost 5 bases and J lost 4; bases outside the gene matches: 7. Germline CDR1 SGHDN, CDR2 FVKESK. The CDR3 is 16 residues long. CDR3 amino acids: CASSFRLAGGRETQYF. In DNA form, the CDR3 reads TGTGCCAGCAGCTTTCGACTAGCGGGAGGACGAGAGACCCAGTACTTC.

This clone was found once. The rearrangement joins TRBV30 to TRBJ2-1; D is uncertain. Germline V gene lookup returns CDR1 GTSNPN and CDR2 SVGIG (reference sequence). V shed 2 bases and J shed 3 bases, with 5 bases lying between them. This CDR3 region has 12 residues. In nucleotides, the CDR3 is TGTGCCTGGAGTTCTAACTACAATGAGCAGTTCTTC. Translation gives CAWSSNYNEQFF.

The chain couples TRBV21-1 to TRBJ2-7; the D call TRBD2 from the table was never checked on the DNA. TRBV21-1 corresponds to a pseudogene. The CDR3 covers 20 residues. In DNA form, the CDR3 reads TGTGCCAGCAGCAAAGGACTTCGGGAGACTAGCGGGAGGTTATCCTACGAGCAGTACTTC. Its translation: CASSKGLRETSGRLSYEQYF.

The J gene is TRBJ1-1, the V gene TRBV3-1 (or the pseudogene TRBV3-2); possible D gene TRBD1, 5 bases. The CDR3 covers 14 residues. Deletions cut 8 bases from V and 1 base from J, with 14 bases between. Germline V lookup: CDR1 LGHDT, CDR2 YNNKEL (reference sequence). The CDR3: CASYGGGANTEAFF. The CDR3 DNA reads as TGTGCCAGCTACGGCGGAGGGGCGAACACTGAAGCTTTCTTT.

A note on this clone: The germline gene is not matched at one end of the junction; a read error may be the cause. This chain links TRBV5-5 with TRBJ1-1; no reliable D call. CDR3 length equals 14 residues. Germline CDR1 SGHKS, CDR2 YYEKEE (reference sequence). CDR3 residues: CASSWTVLKTEAFF. The CDR3, as DNA: TGTGCCAGCAGCTGGACTGTTCTGAAAACTGAAGCTTTCTTT.

The chain combines TRBV24-1 with TRBJ2-7; TRBD1 aligns across 8 bases. CDR1 is KGHDR, CDR2 SFDVKD, per germline. CDR3 length: 14 amino acids. J gave up 4 bases and V 7 bases, and 8 bases lay outside the gene matches. The CDR3 reads CATSRGTGGYEQYF. In nucleotides, the CDR3 is TGTGCCACCAGCCGGGGGACAGGTGGGTACGAGCAGTACTTC.

The chain joins TRBV25-1 to TRBJ2-7, with TRBD1 identical over 9 bases. V dropped 4 bases and J dropped 2; count of bases not matched to a gene: 12. Germline V gene lookup returns CDR1 MGHDK and CDR2 SYGVNS. The CDR3 covers 17 residues. CDR3: CASSVTFSGTGTYEQYF. Written as DNA, the CDR3 is TGTGCCAGCAGTGTGACTTTTTCCGGGACAGGGACCTACGAGCAGTACTTC.

The chain recombines TRBV15 with TRBJ2-5; 12 bases align to TRBD2. Trimming took 5 bases from V and 0 from J; bases not matched to a gene: 7. CDR1 and CDR2 (germline): LNHNV, YYDKDF (reference sequence). The CDR3 has 17 amino acids. CDR3 protein: CATSDGLAGTYQETQYF. The CDR3 DNA reads as TGTGCCACCAGCGATGGACTAGCGGGGACGTACCAAGAGACCCAGTACTTC.

The CDR3 loop reads CASSLSGGFFLNYGYTF. Written as DNA, the CDR3 is TGTGCCAGCAGTTTATCGGGGGGGTTTTTCCTAAACTATGGCTACACCTTC. This chain uses TRBV27 with TRBJ1-2; weak D call: TRBD1 (5 bases). The V gene lost 0 bases and the J gene lost 2 bases, with 16 bases spanning the gap. This CDR3 spans 17 amino acids. From germline, CDR1 is MNHEY and CDR2 SMNVEV (reference sequence).

The chain recombines TRBV10-3 with TRBJ1-5; 7 bases match TRBD1. The junction had 1 base not matched to a gene; V was cut back by 6 bases and J by 2 bases. The CDR3 spans 13 residues. Germline V gene lookup returns CDR1 ENHRY and CDR2 SYGVKD. CDR3 nucleotides: TGTGCCATCAGCGACAGGGGCAATCAGCCCCAGCATTTT. This gives the protein CAISDRGNQPQHF.

This sequence joins TRBV4-3 and TRBJ1-2; D uncertain. V was shortened by 2 bases and J by 5 bases, with 12 bases between the two germline ends. Germline lookup yields CDR1 LGHNA and CDR2 YSLEER. CDR3 size: 14 residues. CDR3 coding DNA: TGCGCCAGCAGCCAACACCTGGGCCTTTATGGCTACACCTTC. Residues: CASSQHLGLYGYTF.

The gene calls are TRBV18 and TRBJ2-1; maybe TRBD2 (6 bases). Trimming removed 2 bases from V and 0 bases from J, with 14 bases in between. CDR1 and CDR2 (germline): KGHSH, LQKENI. The CDR3 is 17 amino acids. This chain's CDR3 is CASSPFDGTPSYNEQFF. The CDR3 nucleotides read TGTGCCAGCTCACCATTCGACGGGACTCCCTCCTACAATGAGCAGTTCTTC.

The chain recombines TRBV6-6 with TRBJ2-1; tentative D call: TRBD2 (5 bases). CDR1 and CDR2 (germline): MNHNY, SVGAGI (reference sequence). The CDR3 covers 15 residues. V gave up 4 bases and J gave up 8 bases, with 18 bases separating them. For the CDR3, the DNA is TGTGCCAGCAGTTCCCTGGACTGGATTGGGGATGAGCAGTTCTTC. Its protein is CASSSLDWIGDEQFF.

The genes are TRBV15 and TRBJ1-2, with a weak D call TRBD1 (5 bases). Trimming took off 0 bases at V and 5 bases at J, with 13 bases between the two ends. The germline V gene has CDR1 LNHNV and CDR2 YYDKDF (reference sequence). CDR3 length: 15 amino acids. CDR3 residues: CATSRDGAGDYGYTF. The CDR3 nucleotides read TGTGCCACCAGCAGAGATGGGGCAGGCGATTATGGCTACACCTTC.

This chain uses TRBV2 with TRBJ1-1, with D tentatively TRBD1 (5 bases). CDR1 is SNHLY and CDR2 is FYNNEI in the germline V gene. Deletions cut 8 bases from V and 3 bases from J, with 16 bases between. The CDR3 loop spans 14 amino acids. The CDR3 bases are TGTGCCAGCGGACAAGGGGTAGGGGACACTGAAGCTTTCTTT. Amino acid sequence: CASGQGVGDTEAFF.